This is a list of T cell receptor beta chains from one sample in a study of cytotoxic CD8 clonotypes in ibrutinib-treated CLL. TCRdb keeps only in-frame clones here, not all; method: immunoSEQ multiplex PCR. The repertoire holds roughly 330,000 clones, roughly 70% seen once, with about 5.9% in the top ten. Sequenced material: PBMCs, taken after 36 months of ibrutinib treatment. The receptors here all came from a human donor with chronic lymphocytic leukemia. CDR3s include the opening cysteine and the closing phenylalanine or tryptophan. The D gene is left open where the match is weak. Only some rows state a clone size, as once, few, many or a class for expanded clones.

j_call,v_call,d_call,clone_size,cdr3_aa,cdr3_nt
TRBJ2-7,TRBV9,TRBD1,-,CASSGGTGVGYEQYF,TGTGCCAGCAGCGGGGGGACAGGGGTCGGCTACGAGCAGTACTTC
TRBJ2-3,TRBV6-6,TRBD1,once,CASSYGQGTDTQYF,TGTGCCAGCAGTTACGGACAGGGCACAGATACGCAGTATTTT
TRBJ2-5,TRBV29-1,-,-,CSVSLRALGETQYF,TGCAGCGTTTCCTTGAGGGCTCTGGGAGAGACCCAGTACTTC
TRBJ1-1,TRBV19,-,-,CASSILGGLNTEAFF,TGTGCCAGTAGTATTCTTGGGGGATTGAACACTGAAGCTTTCTTT
TRBJ2-2,TRBV7-2,-,-,CASSTAGWFSTGELFF,TGTGCCAGCAGCACCGCAGGGTGGTTTTCCACCGGGGAGCTGTTTTTT
TRBJ2-5,TRBV15,TRBD2,-,CATSRRLAGGGETQYF,TGTGCCACCAGCAGACGTCTAGCGGGGGGTGGGGAGACCCAGTACTTC
TRBJ2-1,TRBV11-3,TRBD2,-,CASGPGGARNEQFF,TGTGCCAGCGGCCCCGGGGGGGCCCGGAATGAGCAGTTCTTC
TRBJ2-1,TRBV7-2,TRBD1,-,CASSVGTGSDNEQFF,TGTGCCAGCAGCGTTGGGACAGGTAGTGATAATGAGCAGTTCTTC
TRBJ2-5,TRBV7-2,TRBD1,-,CASSKRTGGDWQTQYF,TGTGCCAGCAGCAAAAGGACAGGGGGCGACTGGCAGACCCAGTACTTC
TRBJ2-1,TRBV6-1,-,-,CASSGQRQGTNEQFF,TGTGCCAGCAGCGGGCAGAGGCAGGGCACCAATGAGCAGTTCTTC
TRBJ2-7,TRBV5-4,TRBD1,-,CASSLEGTGPYEQYF,TGTGCCAGCAGCTTGGAGGGGACAGGGCCCTACGAGCAGTACTTC
TRBJ2-7,TRBV5-1,-,once,CASSSGYPSGYEQYF,TGCGCCAGCAGCTCCGGATACCCCTCGGGCTACGAGCAGTACTTC
TRBJ2-7,TRBV2,-,-,CASSDFFSGYEQYF,TGTGCCAGCAGTGACTTTTTTTCGGGTTACGAGCAGTACTTC
TRBJ1-2,TRBV20-1,-,-,CSAQQGYGYTF,TGCAGTGCACAACAGGGCTATGGCTACACCTTC
TRBJ2-7,TRBV19,TRBD1,-,CASSMGQGLLYEQYF,TGTGCCAGTAGTATGGGACAGGGGCTCCTGTACGAGCAGTACTTC
TRBJ2-5,TRBV29-1,-,-,CSATGSQETQYF,TGCAGCGCAACCGGGAGCCAAGAGACCCAGTACTTC
TRBJ2-7,TRBV4-1,TRBD2,-,CASSQGTGLATYEQYF,TGTGCCAGCAGCCAAGGCACGGGACTAGCGACATACGAGCAGTACTTC
TRBJ2-7,TRBV19,TRBD2,few,CASSPYPSGGTYEQYF,TGTGCCAGTTCACCTTACCCTAGCGGGGGAACCTACGAGCAGTACTTC
TRBJ2-5,TRBV28,-,few,CASSPRAPRTQYF,TGTGCCAGCAGTCCCCGGGCGCCCCGGACCCAGTACTTC
TRBJ1-3,TRBV4-3,-,few,CASSQEGFPGNTIYF,TGCGCCAGCAGCCAAGAGGGGTTTCCTGGAAACACCATATATTTT
TRBJ2-7,TRBV19,TRBD1,-,CASSATGERQYF,TGTGCCAGTAGTGCAACAGGGGAGCGGCAGTACTTC
TRBJ2-3,TRBV19,-,-,CASSMGGRGTQYF,TGTGCCAGTAGTATGGGGGGCAGGGGTACGCAGTATTTT
TRBJ1-2,TRBV19,-,-,CASSIWGFGYTF,TGTGCCAGTAGTATATGGGGATTTGGCTACACCTTC
TRBJ2-2,TRBV4-3,-,-,CASSRQQEATTGELFF,TGCGCCAGCAGTCGCCAGCAAGAGGCCACCACCGGGGAGCTGTTTTTT
TRBJ1-2,TRBV29-1,-,-,CSVEGGEYGYTF,TGCAGCGTTGAAGGAGGGGAGTATGGCTACACCTTC
TRBJ2-7,TRBV18,TRBD2,few,CASSPSGGILGEQYF,TGTGCCAGCTCACCATCGGGGGGTATCCTCGGCGAGCAGTACTTC
TRBJ2-1,TRBV10-3,-,-,CAIGKQGSSYNEQFF,TGTGCCATCGGGAAACAGGGAAGCTCCTACAATGAGCAGTTCTTC
TRBJ2-3,TRBV15,-,-,CATTPDFSSSTDTQYF,TGTGCCACCACCCCGGACTTTTCTTCTAGCACAGATACGCAGTATTTT
TRBJ2-1,TRBV29-1,-,-,CSVSQGSKRGNEQFF,TGCAGCGTTTCCCAGGGATCGAAGAGGGGGAATGAGCAGTTCTTC
TRBJ1-5,TRBV10-3,TRBD1,few,CAIRGDSHNQPQHF,TGTGCCATCAGGGGGGACAGCCACAATCAGCCCCAGCATTTT
TRBJ1-4,TRBV2,-,-,CASRTGTSEKLFF,TGTGCCAGCAGAACCGGGACTTCGGAAAAACTGTTTTTT
TRBJ1-4,TRBV7-8,-,-,CASSPQDGLDEKLFF,TGTGCCAGCAGCCCCCAGGACGGCTTAGATGAAAAACTGTTTTTT
TRBJ1-2,TRBV4-3,-,-,CASSQDHRSYGYTF,TGCGCCAGCAGCCAAGATCACCGGTCCTATGGCTACACCTTC
TRBJ1-2,TRBV9,TRBD1,-,CASSHRGYGYTF,TGTGCCAGCAGCCACAGGGGCTATGGCTACACCTTC
TRBJ1-1,TRBV2,-,-,CASSEGSMNTEAFF,TGTGCCAGCAGTGAAGGGAGCATGAACACTGAAGCTTTCTTT
TRBJ2-7,TRBV18,-,once,CASSLGTYEQYF,TGTGCCAGCTCCCTGGGGACCTACGAGCAGTACTTC
TRBJ1-2,TRBV2,-,-,CASSFDDYGYTF,TGTGCCAGCAGTTTCGATGACTATGGCTACACCTTC
TRBJ2-1,TRBV28,-,few,CASSSPGDEQFF,TGTGCCAGCAGTTCTCCCGGCGATGAGCAGTTCTTC
TRBJ2-7,TRBV6-1,TRBD2,-,CASSPSGRLYEQYF,TGTGCCAGCAGTCCTTCCGGGAGGCTTTACGAGCAGTACTTC
TRBJ1-2,TRBV7-8,TRBD1,-,CASSHPDRVGYTF,TGTGCCAGCAGCCACCCGGACAGGGTTGGCTACACCTTC
TRBJ2-1,TRBV11-2,-,-,CASSFLLRGVHNEQFF,TGTGCCAGCAGCTTTCTTTTGAGGGGGGTACACAATGAGCAGTTCTTC